What follows is one T cell receptor (beta chain) and its context. Its matching antigen is unknown. These data are taken from a study of blood T cells in healthy people across ages. Looking at the study overall: Per two T cells, template switching captured roughly one barcoded beta molecule.

CDR1 SGHRS and CDR2 YFSETQ come from the germline V gene. V was shortened by 6 bases and J by 1 base, with 13 bases between the two germline ends. This CDR3 has 14 amino acids. Findings and caveats of the study: Age showed a roughly linear inverse relationship with TCR beta diversity per million T cells. Any changes in expanded clonotypes were possibly confounded, as donor CMV status remained unknown.

Then a second PCR, running roughly 7 to 11 cycles, was carried out with a sample-barcoded 5' primer and a J-beta primer mix. TCRdb processed the 5' RACE reads anew with MiXCR; each CDR3 protein has one entry. The repertoire holds about 700,000 distinct CDR3 sequences, with roughly 32% as singletons. Sequencing used blood. The origin of this receptor is a woman of 80 years or more in good health. The chain uses TRBV5-1 and TRBJ2-5; D may be TRBD2 (6 bases). The CDR3 spells CASTLRGGQETQYF. Here the CDR3 DNA reads TGCGCCAGCACCCTTCGGGGAGGCCAAGAGACCCAGTACTTC.